What follows is one T cell receptor beta chain and its context. This CDR3 is also generated by other DNA sequences in the sample. Germline V gene lookup returns CDR1 SQVTM and CDR2 ANQGSEA. With 6 bases removed from V and 0 bases from J, the gap between germline ends came to 6 bases. The CDR3 is 11 residues long. This sample was taken from a study of CD8+ T cells in alopecia areata. Isolated RNA was reverse transcribed into cDNA used as the sequencing template. TCRdb's copy holds only in-frame clones and misses some; the assay was immunoSEQ multiplex PCR. The sample includes fewer than 350,000 clones, roughly 50% of them seen just once. Regarding treatment: oral pan-JAK inhibitor, 5-10 mg twice daily.

The origin of this receptor is a human donor with alopecia areata. The input for sequencing was CD4+ T cells sorted from blood, taken at week 24, from a patient treated with tofacitinib. The genes are TRBV29-1 and TRBJ2-7; D not certain. This CDR3 is CSVASSYEQYF. For the CDR3, the DNA is TGCAGCGTGGCGAGCTCCTACGAGCAGTACTTC.